These 3 T cell receptor beta chains were all obtained from the same sample, sequenced in a study of T cells in Graves' hyperthyroidism and ophthalmopathy. Amplification of TCR beta CDR3 regions used RNA as the template. First-round RT-PCR of the TCR CDR3 relied on the HTBI primer set. TCRdb used MiXCR to reprocess the multiplex PCR reads, holding one entry per CDR3 protein. The top ten clones hold more than 20% of a sample with a few hundred thousand distinct CDR3 sequences, more than 20% of them seen once. The specimen sequenced was blood. The receptors were sampled from a man younger than 35 with Graves' hyperthyroidism.

This clonotype was seen repeatedly, ten times or more. The chain has TRBV11-2 and TRBJ2-5; 10 bases match TRBD1. V shed 4 bases, J shed 3 bases, and the junction held 8 bases outside the gene matches. CDR1 is SGHAT, CDR2 FQNNGV, per germline. The CDR3 runs to 16 residues. The CDR3 region has the DNA TGTGCCAGCAGCTCACCCAGGACAGGGGGGGAAGAGACCCAGTACTTC. This translates into CASSSPRTGGEETQYF.

Ten or more counts support this clonotype. The chain is built from TRBV6-5 and TRBJ1-1; D perhaps matches TRBD1 (6 bases). CDR3 length: 13 amino acids. Per the germline V gene, CDR1 is MNHEY and CDR2 is SVGAGI. CDR3 amino acids: CRSAGHPNTEAFF. The CDR3 coding sequence is TGTAGATCAGCGGGACACCCGAACACTGAAGCTTTCTTT.

The chain recombines TRBV27 with TRBJ1-1; TRBD1 might be the D (5 bases). The CDR3 length is 13 residues. Trimming removed 2 bases from V and 6 bases from J, with 10 bases in between. The germline V gene has CDR1 MNHEY and CDR2 SMNVEV (reference sequence). This CDR3 is CASSLGQAAEAFF. The CDR3 DNA is TGTGCCAGCAGTTTAGGACAAGCCGCTGAAGCTTTCTTT.